Detailed here is one TCR beta chain. The antigen is unknown. The authors ran a second PCR of about 6 to 11 cycles using a sample-barcoded 5' primer and a J-beta primer mix. TCRdb re-called the 5' RACE reads with MiXCR, one entry per CDR3 protein. The repertoire holds approximately 1.5 million distinct CDR3 sequences, with roughly 32% as singletons. These data are taken from a study of blood T cells in healthy people across ages. Looking at the study overall: The capture of about one barcoded beta molecule per two T cells was achieved by template switching. Study-wide results and caveats: Any changes in expanded clonotypes were possibly confounded, as donor CMV status remained unknown.

Donors gave ten milliliters of peripheral blood apiece. The total RNA that was extracted per sample amounted to at least 5.5 micrograms. The sequencing input was blood. This sequence was found in a woman in her twenties or thirties in good health.

The CDR3 nucleotides are TGTGCCTCCCGAGGACCTACCGGAGAGACCCAGTACTTC. Its translation is CASRGPTGETQYF. J is TRBJ2-5 and V is TRBV14; D unclear. The CDR3 length is 13 residues. Trimming removed 11 bases from V and 4 bases from J, with 17 bases in between. Looked up from germline, CDR1 is SGHDN and CDR2 is FVKESK. The full variable domain, in which reference TRBV14 and TRBJ2-5 provide the parts outside the CDR3, is EAGVTQFPSHSVIEKGQTVTLRCDPISGHDNLYWYRRVMGKEIKFLLHFVKESKQDESGMPNNRFLAERTGGTYSTLKVQPAELEDSGVYFCASRGPTGETQYFGPGTRLLVL.